These T cell receptor beta chains were read from a single sample in a study of T-cell reconstitution after alpha-beta-depleted transplantation in children. TCRdb reprocessed the PCR reads via MiXCR and lists one record per CDR3 protein. The sample records under 750,000 distinct CDR3 sequences, more than 20% being singletons. This sample comprised PBMCs, mostly from graft donor cells, obtained 360 days after TCRalphabeta/CD19-depleted stem cell transplant. Receptor source: a boy under two years old who had a stem cell transplant for acute myeloid leukemia, so the T cells may come from the graft donor. Each CDR3 is given with its conserved first and last residue. The order of the fields is D gene, V gene, clone size, J gene, CDR3 DNA, CDR3 protein. The D gene is left open where the match is weak. Some rows have no size entry. The others give once, few or many, or a class for an expanded clone.

D: TRBD1; V: TRBV5-1; size: .; J: TRBJ2-7; DNA: TGCGCCAGCAGCTTACCGGGACAGCCTACCGCGGTTTACGAGCAGTACTTC; CDR3: CASSLPGQPTAVYEQYF
D: .; V: TRBV12-3/TRBV12-4; size: .; J: TRBJ2-4; DNA: TGTGCCAGCAGTTTCGAGGGTAGGAACATTCAGTACTTC; CDR3: CASSFEGRNIQYF
D: .; V: TRBV5-5; size: few; J: TRBJ2-5; DNA: TGTGCCAGCAGTACAGGCTTCGGAGAGACCCAGTACTTC; CDR3: CASSTGFGETQYF
D: .; V: TRBV20-1; size: few; J: TRBJ2-3; DNA: TGCAGTGCTAGAGAAGGACAAGGAGATACGCAGTATTTT; CDR3: CSAREGQGDTQYF
D: TRBD1; V: TRBV5-1; size: many; J: TRBJ1-5; DNA: TGCGCCAGCAGCATTCCGGGACAGACCCCTCAGCCCCAGCATTTT; CDR3: CASSIPGQTPQPQHF
D: TRBD1; V: TRBV24-1; size: .; J: TRBJ2-5; DNA: TGTGCCGCCAGTGATCTCCTCGGGACAGGGCAGGGAGAGACCCAGTACTTC; CDR3: CAASDLLGTGQGETQYF
D: TRBD2; V: TRBV7-2; size: few; J: TRBJ2-5; DNA: TGTGCCAGCAGCTTAGAAGCGGGGGGGCGGGAGACCCAGTACTTC; CDR3: CASSLEAGGRETQYF
D: .; V: TRBV6-1; size: few; J: TRBJ2-2; DNA: TGTGCCAGCAGTGAAGTGAAGGAAGATGGCAGCCAGAACACCGGGGAGCTGTTTTTT; CDR3: CASSEVKEDGSQNTGELFF
D: TRBD2; V: TRBV20-1; size: few; J: TRBJ2-1; DNA: TGCAGTGGACTAGCGGGGCAGACCAATGAGCAGTTCTTC; CDR3: CSGLAGQTNEQFF
D: .; V: TRBV3-1; size: .; J: TRBJ2-7; DNA: TGTGCCAGCAGCCATGGGAGCTACAGAGGAAACGAGCAGTACTTC; CDR3: CASSHGSYRGNEQYF
D: TRBD1; V: TRBV14; size: many; J: TRBJ2-1; DNA: TGTGCCAGCAGCCAAGCAGGGGGAAACTACAATGAGCAGTTCTTC; CDR3: CASSQAGGNYNEQFF
D: .; V: TRBV12-3/TRBV12-4; size: few; J: TRBJ2-1; DNA: TGTGCCAGCACTACAGATCGAGAGTACTACAATGAGCAGTTCTTC; CDR3: CASTTDREYYNEQFF
D: TRBD1; V: TRBV7-6; size: many; J: TRBJ2-7; DNA: TGTGCCAGCAGCTTAGTCCCGGGACAGGGGACCTACGAGCAGTACTTC; CDR3: CASSLVPGQGTYEQYF
D: .; V: TRBV12-3/TRBV12-4; size: .; J: TRBJ2-5; DNA: TGTGCCAGCAGTCCTTCGGGGGCGCTACAAGAGACCCAGTACTTC; CDR3: CASSPSGALQETQYF
D: .; V: TRBV7-2; size: .; J: TRBJ1-2; DNA: TGTGCCAGCAGCACGTACCACGGCGATGGCTACACCTTC; CDR3: CASSTYHGDGYTF
D: TRBD2; V: TRBV6-2/TRBV6-3; size: many; J: TRBJ2-1; DNA: TGTGCCAGCACCGCCATGGGGACTACCCACGCCCAGTTCCAGTTCTTC; CDR3: CASTAMGTTHAQFQFF